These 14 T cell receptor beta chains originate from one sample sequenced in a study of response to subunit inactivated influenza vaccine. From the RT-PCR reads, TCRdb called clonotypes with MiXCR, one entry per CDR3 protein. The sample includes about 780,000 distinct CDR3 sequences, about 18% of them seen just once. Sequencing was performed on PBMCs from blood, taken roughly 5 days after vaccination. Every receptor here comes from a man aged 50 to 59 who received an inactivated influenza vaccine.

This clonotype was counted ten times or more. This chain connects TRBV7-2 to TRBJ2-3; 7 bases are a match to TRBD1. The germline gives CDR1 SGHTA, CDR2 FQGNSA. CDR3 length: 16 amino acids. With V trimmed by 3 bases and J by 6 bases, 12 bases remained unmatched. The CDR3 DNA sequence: TGTGCCAGCAGCTTCGCCGGGACAGCCCAGTCGGATACGCAGTATTTT. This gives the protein CASSFAGTAQSDTQYF.

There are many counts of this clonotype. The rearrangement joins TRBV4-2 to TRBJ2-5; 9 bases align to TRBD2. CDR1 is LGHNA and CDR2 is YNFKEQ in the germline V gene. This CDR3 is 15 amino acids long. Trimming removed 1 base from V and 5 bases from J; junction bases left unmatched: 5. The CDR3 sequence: CASSQGSSGEETQYF. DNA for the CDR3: TGTGCCAGCAGCCAAGGTTCTAGCGGGGAGGAGACCCAGTACTTC.

CDR3 coding DNA: TGCGCCAGCAGCCCCGGACTCGATAGCTCCTACAATGAGCAGTTCTTC. It translates to CASSPGLDSSYNEQFF. The chain employs TRBV5-1 and TRBJ2-1, with TRBD2 as a possible D gene (5 bases). Trimming cost V 4 bases and J 0 bases, with 14 bases left between them. Germline CDR1 is SGHRS and CDR2 is YFSETQ. The CDR3 loop spans 16 amino acids. The full variable domain, with the rest looked up from reference TRBV5-1 and TRBJ2-1, is KAGVTQTPRYLIKTRGQQVTLSCSPISGHRSVSWYQQTPGQGLQFLFEYFSETQRNKGNFPGRFSGRQFSNSRSEMNVSTLELGDSALYLCASSPGLDSSYNEQFFGPGTRLTVL.

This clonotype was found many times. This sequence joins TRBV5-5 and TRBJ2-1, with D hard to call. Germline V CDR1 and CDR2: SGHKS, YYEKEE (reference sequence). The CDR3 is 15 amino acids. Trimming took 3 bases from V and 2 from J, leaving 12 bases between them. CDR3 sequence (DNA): TGTGCCAGCAGCTCCGGTCCCGCGGCCTACAATGAGCAGTTCTTC. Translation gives CASSSGPAAYNEQFF.

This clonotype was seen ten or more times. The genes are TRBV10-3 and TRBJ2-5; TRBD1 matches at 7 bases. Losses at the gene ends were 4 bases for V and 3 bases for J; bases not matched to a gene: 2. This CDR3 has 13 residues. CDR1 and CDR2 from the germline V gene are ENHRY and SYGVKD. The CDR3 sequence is CAISGGQKETQYF. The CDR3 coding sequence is TGTGCCATCAGTGGGGGACAGAAAGAGACCCAGTACTTC.

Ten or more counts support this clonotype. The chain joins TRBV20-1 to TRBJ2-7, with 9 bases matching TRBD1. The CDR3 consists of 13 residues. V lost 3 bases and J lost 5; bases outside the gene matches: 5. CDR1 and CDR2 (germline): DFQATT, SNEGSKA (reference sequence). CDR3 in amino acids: CSARGGTGNEQYF. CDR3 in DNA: TGCAGTGCTAGGGGAGGGACAGGGAACGAGCAGTACTTC.

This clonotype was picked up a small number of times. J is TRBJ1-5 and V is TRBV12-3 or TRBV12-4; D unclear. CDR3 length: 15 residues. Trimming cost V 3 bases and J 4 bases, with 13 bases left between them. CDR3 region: CASSFRAGGNQPQHF. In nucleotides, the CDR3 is TGTGCCAGCAGTTTTCGGGCAGGTGGAAATCAGCCCCAGCATTTT.

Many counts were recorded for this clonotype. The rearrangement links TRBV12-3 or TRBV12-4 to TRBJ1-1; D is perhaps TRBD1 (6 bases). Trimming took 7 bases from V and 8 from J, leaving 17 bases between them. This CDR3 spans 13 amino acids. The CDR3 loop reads CASKGDTVLEAFF. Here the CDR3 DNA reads TGTGCCAGCAAGGGGGACACGGTTCTGGAAGCTTTCTTT.

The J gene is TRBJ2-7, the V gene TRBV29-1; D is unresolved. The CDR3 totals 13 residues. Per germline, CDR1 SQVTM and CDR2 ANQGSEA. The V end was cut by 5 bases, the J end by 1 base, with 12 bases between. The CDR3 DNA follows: TGCAGCGTTCTTTCTGGCGGTTCCTACGAGCAGTACTTC. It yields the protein CSVLSGGSYEQYF.

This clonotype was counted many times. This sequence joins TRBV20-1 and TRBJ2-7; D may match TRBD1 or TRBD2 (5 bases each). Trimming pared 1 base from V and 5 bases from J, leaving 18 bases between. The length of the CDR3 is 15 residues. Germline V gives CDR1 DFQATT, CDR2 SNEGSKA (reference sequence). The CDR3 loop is CSARAPGIGDHEQYF. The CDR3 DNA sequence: TGCAGTGCTAGAGCACCGGGGATCGGGGACCACGAGCAGTACTTC.

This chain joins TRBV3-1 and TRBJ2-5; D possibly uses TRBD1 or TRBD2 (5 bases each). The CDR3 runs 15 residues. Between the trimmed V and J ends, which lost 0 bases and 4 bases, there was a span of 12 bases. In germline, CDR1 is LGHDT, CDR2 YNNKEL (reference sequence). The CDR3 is CASSQDARGTETQYF. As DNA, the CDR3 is TGTGCCAGCAGCCAAGATGCGAGAGGGACAGAGACCCAGTACTTC.

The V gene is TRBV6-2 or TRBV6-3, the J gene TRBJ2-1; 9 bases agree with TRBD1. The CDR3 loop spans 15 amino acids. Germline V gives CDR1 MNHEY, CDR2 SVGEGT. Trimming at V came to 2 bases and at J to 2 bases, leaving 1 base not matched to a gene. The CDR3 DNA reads TGTGCCAGCAGTTACCGACAGGGGGCCTACAATGAGCAGTTCTTC. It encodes CASSYRQGAYNEQFF.

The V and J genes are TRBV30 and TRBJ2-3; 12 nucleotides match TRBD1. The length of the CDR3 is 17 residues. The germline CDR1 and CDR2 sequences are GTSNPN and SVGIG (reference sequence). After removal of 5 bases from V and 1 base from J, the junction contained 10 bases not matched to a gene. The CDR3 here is CAWDKTGTGGRTDTQYF. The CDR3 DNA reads TGTGCCTGGGATAAGACCGGGACAGGGGGCCGCACAGATACGCAGTATTTT.

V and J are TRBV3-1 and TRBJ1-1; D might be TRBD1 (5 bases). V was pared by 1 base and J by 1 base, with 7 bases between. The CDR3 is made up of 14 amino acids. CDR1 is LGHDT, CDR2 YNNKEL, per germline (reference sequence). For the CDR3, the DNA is TGTGCCAGCAGCCAAGTCGGGGGGAACACTGAAGCTTTCTTT. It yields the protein CASSQVGGNTEAFF.